The 29 T cell receptor beta chains presented below share a single source sample, sequenced in a study of T cells in Graves' hyperthyroidism and ophthalmopathy. Amplification of TCR beta CDR3 regions used RNA as the template. When the TCR CDR3 underwent first-round RT-PCR, the HTBI primer set was used. One entry per CDR3 protein results from TCRdb running MiXCR on the multiplex PCR reads. The repertoire includes fewer than 350,000 distinct CDR3 sequences, roughly 18% of them detected once, and roughly 15% sits in the top ten. The sample comprised blood. Receptors were obtained from a woman in her forties with Graves' ophthalmopathy.

This clonotype was seen at least ten times. The chain couples TRBV15 to TRBJ1-5; 9 nucleotides align to TRBD1. Germline V gene sequence: CDR1 LNHNV, CDR2 YYDKDF (reference sequence). V shed 5 bases, J shed 1 base, and the junction held 3 bases outside the gene matches. The CDR3 sequence is 15 residues long. This CDR3 reads CATSPTGGSNQPQHF. The CDR3 nucleotides are TGTGCCACCAGCCCGACAGGGGGAAGCAATCAGCCCCAGCATTTT.

At least ten counts were recorded for this clonotype. The chain recombines TRBV13 with TRBJ2-5; D perhaps matches TRBD1 (5 bases). This CDR3 is 14 amino acids long. The V gene's germline CDR1 is PRHDT and CDR2 FYEKMQ (reference sequence). V was trimmed by 5 bases and J by 4 bases, leaving 14 bases between them. CDR3 in amino acids: CASSPPGPRETQYF. The DNA for the CDR3 is TGTGCCAGCAGCCCCCCAGGGCCTCGAGAGACCCAGTACTTC.

This clonotype has a count of ten or more. The chain links TRBV20-1 to TRBJ2-4; 9 bases align to TRBD2. In germline, CDR1 is DFQATT, CDR2 SNEGSKA (reference sequence). The CDR3 is 16 amino acids. V shed 1 base and J 13 bases; nucleotides not matched to a gene: 17. The DNA of the CDR3 is TGCAGTGCTAGAGGAGGGGGTAATCTAGCGGGGTTAGGGCAGTACTTC. This sequence encodes CSARGGGNLAGLGQYF.

At least ten counts were recorded for this clonotype. J is TRBJ2-7 and V is TRBV29-1; 7 bases are a match to TRBD1. Germline V gene lookup returns CDR1 SQVTM and CDR2 ANQGSEA. V trimming: 4 bases; J trimming: 2 bases; junction bases outside the gene matches: 5. The CDR3 has 13 residues. The CDR3 nucleotides read TGCAGCGTTGTGGGACAGACACCCTACGAGCAGTACTTC. Protein: CSVVGQTPYEQYF.

The chain couples TRBV7-2 to TRBJ2-7, with 8 bases aligning to TRBD2. The V gene end was trimmed by 5 bases and the J gene end by 3 bases; junction bases not matched to a gene: 9. This CDR3 is 15 amino acids long. CDR1 SGHTA and CDR2 FQGNSA come from the germline V gene. The CDR3 here is CASSATSGLFYEQYF. The DNA for the CDR3 is TGTGCCAGCAGCGCTACTAGCGGTTTGTTCTACGAGCAGTACTTC. The full variable domain, in which reference TRBV7-2 and TRBJ2-7 provide the parts outside the CDR3, is GAGVSQSPSNKVTEKGKDVELRCDPISGHTALYWYRQSLGQGLEFLIYFQGNSAPDKSGLPSDRFSAERTGGSVSTLTIQRTQQEDSAVYLCASSATSGLFYEQYFGPGTRLTVT.

This clonotype was counted ten times or more. V gene TRBV28 combines with J gene TRBJ2-2; D remains unclear. This CDR3 is built from 14 residues. V was pared by 6 bases and J by 1 base, with 9 bases between. Germline-derived CDR1 and CDR2 are MDHEN and SYDVKM. The CDR3 bases are TGTGCCAGCAGCCCGTGGGGGAACACCGGGGAGCTGTTTTTT. This codes for CASSPWGNTGELFF.

This clonotype was recorded at least ten times. V gene TRBV12-3 or TRBV12-4 combines with J gene TRBJ1-1; D remains unclear. The ends were cut back, 5 bases at V and 6 bases at J, with 16 bases in the middle. CDR3 length: 14 amino acids. The CDR3 reads CASSKSGRIPEAFF. The CDR3 DNA sequence: TGTGCCAGCAGTAAATCCGGCAGGATCCCTGAAGCTTTCTTT.

Notes on this clonotype: A much bigger clone sits one base away, suggesting this may be a read error. V usage is TRBV16 and J usage is TRBJ1-6; D ambiguous. Per the germline V gene, CDR1 is KGHSY and CDR2 is FQNENV. There are 13 residues in the CDR3. In nucleotides, the CDR3 is TGTGCCAGCAGCCAAAGCTATAATTCACCCCTCTACTTT. Translated, it gives CASSQSYNSPLYF.

This clonotype was seen at least ten times. The chain uses TRBV11-2 and TRBJ2-7, with D possibly matching TRBD2 (5 bases). From germline, CDR1 is SGHAT and CDR2 FQNNGV. The CDR3 consists of 16 residues. V was clipped by 3 bases and J by 2 bases, with 17 bases between them. The CDR3 here is CASSLPPGSGTYEQYF. The CDR3 DNA reads TGTGCCAGCAGCTTGCCCCCGGGCAGCGGAACCTACGAGCAGTACTTC.

Ten or more counts support this clonotype. The V call is TRBV19, the J call TRBJ2-7; maybe TRBD2 (6 bases). Germline values: CDR1 LNHDA, CDR2 SQIVND (reference sequence). The CDR3 runs 11 residues. V was shortened by 5 bases and J by 6 bases, with 8 bases between the two germline ends. The CDR3 region is CASSGGTEQYF. The CDR3, as DNA: TGTGCCAGTAGTGGGGGGACCGAGCAGTACTTC.

This clonotype showed up many times. A junction boundary mismatches the germline segment, possibly from a read error. The CDR3 reads CASSLAGRAPETQYF. The DNA of the CDR3 is TGTGCTAGCAGCTTAGCGGGGAGGGCCCCAGAGACCCAGTACTTC. The chain recombines TRBV7-7 with TRBJ2-5, with 8 bases identical to TRBD2. This CDR3 comprises 15 residues. Germline assignment: CDR1 SSHAT and CDR2 FNYEAQ (reference sequence).

This clonotype occurred many times. The V call is TRBV12-3 or TRBV12-4, the J call TRBJ1-6; D not certain. V gave up 3 bases and J gave up 0 bases, with 18 bases separating them. The CDR3 is 19 residues long. The CDR3 DNA reads TGTGCCAGCAGTTTGCATGTGGGAAGGGAGAGCTCCTATAATTCACCCCTCCACTTT. This translates into CASSLHVGRESSYNSPLHF.

This clonotype was detected many times. The chain carries TRBV5-1 and TRBJ2-7; D unclear. The CDR3 has 13 amino acids. Germline CDR1 reads SGHRS; CDR2 reads YFSETQ. V was shortened by 0 bases and J by 3 bases, with 7 bases between the two germline ends. The CDR3 DNA is TGCGCCAGCAGCTTGGCCAACAGCTACGAGCAGTACTTC. Amino acids: CASSLANSYEQYF. The full variable domain, rest sourced from reference TRBV5-1 and TRBJ2-7, is KAGVTQTPRYLIKTRGQQVTLSCSPISGHRSVSWYQQTPGQGLQFLFEYFSETQRNKGNFPGRFSGRQFSNSRSEMNVSTLELGDSALYLCASSLANSYEQYFGPGTRLTVT.

Ten or more counts support this clonotype. J is TRBJ2-7 and V is TRBV3-1, with 9 bases that match TRBD1. The J segment lost 0 bases and the V segment lost 4 bases, leaving 4 bases of the junction unmatched. This CDR3 comprises 15 residues. The germline V gene has CDR1 LGHDT and CDR2 YNNKEL (reference sequence). Written as DNA, the CDR3 is TGTGCCAGCAGCCGGGGACAGGGAATCTCCTACGAGCAGTACTTC. It specifies CASSRGQGISYEQYF.

At least ten counts were recorded for this clonotype. The chain carries TRBV6-2 or TRBV6-3 and TRBJ1-5; D is perhaps TRBD1 (5 bases). V was cut by 0 bases and J by 4 bases, with 7 bases left in between. Germline V gene lookup returns CDR1 MNHEY and CDR2 SVGEGT. This CDR3 is built from 14 residues. As DNA, the CDR3 is TGTGCCAGCAGTTACTCCGCAGGGAATCAGCCCCAGCATTTT. This codes for CASSYSAGNQPQHF.

The sample holds many counts of this clonotype. The chain is built from TRBV30 and TRBJ1-6; no clear D. Germline assignment: CDR1 GTSNPN and CDR2 SVGIG (reference sequence). CDR3 length: 12 amino acids. Trimming stripped 0 bases from V and 9 bases from J, with 6 bases between. In DNA form, the CDR3 reads TGTGCCTGGAGTGTTTTGGGTTCACCCCTCCACTTT. Residues: CAWSVLGSPLHF. Together with reference TRBV30 and TRBJ1-6, the CDR3 gives the full variable domain: SQTIHQWPATLVQPVGSPLSLECTVEGTSNPNLYWYRQAAGRGLQLLFYSVGIGQISSEVPQNLSASRPQDRQFILSSKKLLLSDSGFYLCAWSVLGSPLHFGNGTRLTVT.

This clonotype was seen ten or more times. V gene TRBV28 combines with J gene TRBJ2-5, with a weak D call TRBD2 (6 bases). Trimming took 11 bases from V and 2 from J, leaving 18 bases between them. The length of the CDR3 is 14 residues. Germline V CDR1 and CDR2: MDHEN, SYDVKM. The CDR3 coding sequence is TGTGCCTCAAGGGAGGCCGAGGAGCAAGAGACCCAGTACTTC. Translated, it gives CASREAEEQETQYF.

This clonotype was counted many times. The chain is built from TRBV20-1 and TRBJ2-7; TRBD2 matches at 13 bases. CDR1 and CDR2 from the germline V gene are DFQATT and SNEGSKA (reference sequence). This CDR3 has 15 residues. V shed 6 bases and J 5 bases; nucleotides not matched to a gene: 10. CDR3: CSARPPGLAGNEQYF. The CDR3 DNA is TGCAGTGCAAGACCTCCGGGACTAGCGGGGAACGAGCAGTACTTC.

This clonotype has a count of ten or more. The genes are TRBV14 and TRBJ2-6; D remains ambiguous. V gave up 7 bases and J gave up 4 bases, with 8 bases separating them. The CDR3 is made up of 13 amino acids. Germline V CDR1 and CDR2: SGHDN, FVKESK. CDR3 nucleotide sequence: TGTGCCAGCAACTTCGCGGGGGCCAACGTCCTGACTTTC. This translates into CASNFAGANVLTF.

The sample holds many counts of this clonotype. The chain carries TRBV6-5 and TRBJ2-7; tentatively, D is TRBD1 or TRBD2 (6 bases each). The CDR3 runs to 16 residues. V lost 2 bases, J lost 1 base, and 15 bases lay in between. Germline V gene sequence: CDR1 MNHEY, CDR2 SVGAGI. CDR3 protein: CASSYGQPGASYEQYF. CDR3 nucleotides: TGTGCCAGCAGTTACGGTCAGCCGGGGGCATCCTACGAGCAGTACTTC.

This clonotype was counted ten times or more. The chain's CDR3 is CASNPGQANQPQHF. The DNA for the CDR3 is TGTGCCAGTAACCCCGGGCAGGCAAATCAGCCCCAGCATTTT. The rearrangement uses TRBV19 and TRBJ1-5; D is undetermined. The CDR3 extends over 14 amino acids. Germline CDR1 LNHDA, CDR2 SQIVND (reference sequence). The V gene lost 7 bases and the J gene lost 4 bases, with 14 bases spanning the gap.

This clonotype has a count of ten or more. The V and J genes are TRBV5-1 and TRBJ1-1, with 7 bases lining up with TRBD1. The length of the CDR3 is 15 residues. After removal of 4 bases from V and 1 base from J, the junction contained 7 bases not matched to a gene. The germline V gene has CDR1 SGHRS and CDR2 YFSETQ. CDR3 bases: TGCGCCAGCAGCCCAATACAGGGGCCGAACACTGAAGCTTTCTTT. Encoded protein: CASSPIQGPNTEAFF.

This clonotype has at least ten counts. The chain couples TRBV5-1 to TRBJ2-2, with D unclear. V shed 0 bases and J shed 0 bases, with 9 bases lying between them. The CDR3 loop spans 16 amino acids. Germline V gene sequence: CDR1 SGHRS, CDR2 YFSETQ. Here the CDR3 reads CASSLVPHTNTGELFF. The CDR3 DNA follows: TGCGCCAGCAGCTTGGTACCACACACGAACACCGGGGAGCTGTTTTTT.

This clonotype appeared once. Since a much larger clone is just one base distant, this may be a read error. The V call is TRBV7-2, the J call TRBJ1-5; D is undetermined. Germline-derived CDR1 and CDR2 are SGHTA and FQGNSA. Trimming took 2 bases from V and 5 from J, leaving 13 bases between them. This CDR3 comprises 15 residues. The CDR3 DNA reads as TGTGCCAGCAGCTTAACCCCCGGACCCGATCAGCCCCAGCATTTT. As protein: CASSLTPGPDQPQHF.

This chain links TRBV20-1 with TRBJ2-5; TRBD2 matches at 8 bases. Losses at the gene ends were 0 bases for V and 3 bases for J; bases not matched to a gene: 12. CDR3 length equals 17 residues. From germline, CDR1 is DFQATT and CDR2 SNEGSKA (reference sequence). The CDR3 is CSARESSGSRGKETQYF. In nucleotides, the CDR3 is TGCAGTGCTAGAGAGTCCAGCGGGAGTAGAGGGAAAGAGACCCAGTACTTC.

This clonotype occurred many times. This chain connects TRBV6-2 or TRBV6-3 to TRBJ2-6; TRBD2 is a possible D gene (7 bases). CDR1 is MNHEY and CDR2 is SVGEGT in the germline V gene. The CDR3 extends over 18 amino acids. The ends were cut back, 2 bases at V and 1 base at J, with 15 bases in the middle. The CDR3 loop reads CASSYDSGGASGANVLTF. CDR3 nucleotides: TGTGCCAGCAGTTACGATTCGGGGGGCGCTTCTGGGGCCAACGTCCTGACTTTC.

The table lists this clonotype with many counts. The DNA of the CDR3 is TGTGCCAGCAGGTCACGGAACATGAACACTGAAGCTTTCTTT. This translates into CASRSRNMNTEAFF. The J gene is TRBJ1-1, the V gene TRBV12-3 or TRBV12-4, with D unresolved. The CDR3 runs to 14 residues. The V gene lost 6 bases and the J gene lost 0 bases, with 11 bases spanning the gap.

This clonotype has ten or more counts. The CDR3 is CASSGRAYYEQYF. The CDR3 DNA follows: TGTGCCAGCAGCGGGAGGGCCTATTACGAGCAGTACTTC. The gene calls are TRBV6-2 or TRBV6-3 and TRBJ2-7, with 8 bases fitting TRBD2. The CDR3 has 13 residues. The germline V gene has CDR1 MNHEY and CDR2 SVGEGT. Trimming cost V 6 bases and J 4 bases; bases outside gene matches: 5.

There are many counts of this clonotype. V and J are TRBV11-2 and TRBJ1-5; D is perhaps TRBD1 (5 bases). Germline CDR1 and CDR2: SGHAT and FQNNGV. The CDR3 has 19 amino acids. V lost 5 bases, J lost 3 bases, and 26 bases lay in between. Written as DNA, the CDR3 is TGTGCCAGCAGCACCCGCCCCGCTGTTCGGGACGGACTCAATCAGCCCCAGCATTTT. Protein product: CASSTRPAVRDGLNQPQHF.